Described below is a single T cell receptor beta chain sequence and its context. Its antigen remains unknown. Germline V gene data show CDR1 as DFQATT and CDR2 as SNEGSKA (reference sequence). The CDR3 extends over 14 amino acids. V dropped 3 bases and J dropped 4; count of bases not matched to a gene: 4. This sample was taken from a study of blood T cells in healthy people across ages. For the second PCR, which ran for 7 to 11 cycles, a sample-barcoded 5' primer and a J-beta primer mix were used. TCRdb re-derived calls from the 5' RACE reads in MiXCR, one entry per CDR3 protein. The sample lists hundreds of thousands of distinct CDR3 sequences; roughly 25% were seen once. Study results and caveats: Age brought a roughly linear fall in TCR beta diversity measured per million T cells.

The data also belong to a second study, concerning T cells of mothers and their children. That investigation notes: Reads recorded for TCR beta CDR3 numbered over 8.5 million per mother and about 3 million per child. Biologically related mothers and children overlapped slightly more than unrelated pairs, a non-significant difference.

The TCR comes from a boy younger than 18 in good health. The sample consisted of blood. The V call is TRBV20-1, the J call TRBJ2-7; 12 bases map to TRBD2. The CDR3 region is CSARTSGSKYEQYF. In DNA form, the CDR3 reads TGCAGTGCTAGGACTAGCGGGAGTAAGTACGAGCAGTACTTC.